This T cell receptor beta chain was documented in a study of blood T cell repertoires in COVID-19. In the original workflow: Amplification of reference gene primers was used by the study to estimate nucleated cell counts. Profiled with immunoSEQ multiplex PCR; TCRdb holds only in-frame clones, not every one. That table furnishes V, J and clone size, whereas the DNA furnished D and trimming. Here the sample spans fewer than 90,000 clones, approximately 86% being singletons. Trimming at V came to 3 bases and at J to 1 base, leaving 8 bases not matched to a gene. Germline values: CDR1 SGDLS, CDR2 YYNGEE. This CDR3 has 16 residues.

The genes are TRBV9 and TRBJ1-1; the match to TRBD1 covers 8 bases. The TCR originated in a man between 65 and 79 years old with acute or convalescent COVID-19. The specimen was peripheral blood. CDR3 sequence reads: CASSANTGQGNTEAFF. Here the CDR3 DNA reads TGTGCCAGCAGCGCTAACACAGGACAGGGGAACACTGAAGCTTTCTTT.